The sequence of this TCR beta chain was determined in a study of blood T cells in healthy people across ages. Across the whole study: About one barcoded beta molecule per two T cells was captured by template switching.

Each sample gave at least 6.5 million isolated PBMCs. A second about 7 to 11 cycle PCR used barcoded and J-beta primers. Each cDNA molecule carried a tag from a template-switch adaptor that contained 12 random nucleotides. A single record per CDR3 protein comes from TCRdb applying MiXCR to the 5' RACE reads. The sample lists fewer than 1.5 million distinct CDR3 sequences, approximately 42% seen once, with roughly 7.9% in the top ten. Overall study results and limits: Both higher diversity and more naive CD4+ cells marked long-lived donors when set against aged donors.

A remark on this clonotype: Its antigen remains unidentified.

The CDR3 loop spans 14 amino acids. Germline loops: CDR1 DFQATT, CDR2 SNEGSKA (reference sequence). V was clipped by 6 bases and J by 5 bases; unmatched bases: 12. The rearrangement uses TRBV20-1 and TRBJ2-7, with TRBD2 identical over 8 bases. Specimen: blood. The TCR originated in a woman aged 18-35 years in good health. CDR3 in DNA: TGCAGTGCCAAGAATAGCGGGAATTCCCACGAGCAGTACTTC. It is translated as CSAKNSGNSHEQYF.